This T cell receptor (beta chain) was sequenced for a study of T cells after yellow fever vaccination. Study-wide results and caveats: Peaking on day 5 versus 15, the secondary response was faster but weaker.

TCRdb redid the calling of the 5' RACE reads with MiXCR, one entry per CDR3 protein. The data show under 15,000 distinct CDR3 sequences, roughly 8% seen once. This clonotype counts as medium-sized. J lost 3 bases, V lost 10 bases, and 8 bases had no gene match. CDR1 is SGHTA and CDR2 is FQGNSA in the germline V gene. The CDR3 sequence is 14 residues long. The chain is built from TRBV7-2 and TRBJ2-3, with 9 bases identical to TRBD1. The clonotype was recovered from a man between 18 and 29 years old who received the YFV17D yellow fever vaccine. The sequenced sample was PBMCs, either bulk or a sorted T-cell subset (CD4+, CD8+, memory, or dextramer-sorted; not recorded which), obtained on the day of the yellow fever booster vaccination. This CDR3 is CATARDRDTDTQYF. CDR3 DNA sequence: TGTGCCACCGCAAGGGACAGGGATACAGATACGCAGTATTTT.